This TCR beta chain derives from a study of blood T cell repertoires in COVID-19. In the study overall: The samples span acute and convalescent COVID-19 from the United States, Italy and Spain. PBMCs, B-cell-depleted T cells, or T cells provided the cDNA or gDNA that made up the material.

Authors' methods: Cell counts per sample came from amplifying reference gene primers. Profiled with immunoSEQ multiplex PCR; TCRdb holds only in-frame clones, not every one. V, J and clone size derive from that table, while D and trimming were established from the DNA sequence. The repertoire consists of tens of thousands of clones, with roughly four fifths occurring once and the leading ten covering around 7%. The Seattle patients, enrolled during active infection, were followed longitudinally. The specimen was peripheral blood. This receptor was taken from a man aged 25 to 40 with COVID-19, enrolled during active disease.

The DNA for the CDR3 is TGTGCCAGCAGCTTTCGACAGAGCCAAGAGACCCAGTACTTC. Encoded protein: CASSFRQSQETQYF. The chain carries TRBV5-4 and TRBJ2-5, with a possible D match to TRBD1 (5 bases). The CDR3 is 14 residues long. V shed 2 bases and J shed 1 base, with 9 bases lying between them. CDR1 and CDR2 from the germline V gene are SGHNT and YYREEE (reference sequence).